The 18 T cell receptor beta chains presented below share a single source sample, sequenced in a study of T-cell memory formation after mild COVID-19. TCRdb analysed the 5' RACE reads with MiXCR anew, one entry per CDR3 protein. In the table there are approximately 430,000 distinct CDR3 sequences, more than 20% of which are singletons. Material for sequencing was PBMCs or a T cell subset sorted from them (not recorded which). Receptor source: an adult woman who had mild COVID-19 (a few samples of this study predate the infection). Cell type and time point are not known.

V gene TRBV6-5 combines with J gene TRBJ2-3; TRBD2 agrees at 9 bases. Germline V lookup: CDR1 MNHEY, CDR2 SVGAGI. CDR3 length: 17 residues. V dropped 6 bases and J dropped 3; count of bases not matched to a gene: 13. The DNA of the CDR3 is TGTGCCAGCAGACGGGGGGCTAGCGGGGAGGGTACAGATACGCAGTATTTT. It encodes CASRRGASGEGTDTQYF.

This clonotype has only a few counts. The CDR3 sequence is CASSYSRLLDRYGYTF. In DNA, the CDR3 is TGTGCCAGCAGTTACTCGAGGCTTTTGGACCGCTATGGCTACACCTTC. The V gene is TRBV6-2 or TRBV6-3, the J gene TRBJ1-2; D is uncertain. The V and J ends lost 0 bases and 4 bases respectively, with 15 bases between them. CDR1 MNHEY and CDR2 SVGEGT come from the germline V gene. This CDR3 region has 16 residues.

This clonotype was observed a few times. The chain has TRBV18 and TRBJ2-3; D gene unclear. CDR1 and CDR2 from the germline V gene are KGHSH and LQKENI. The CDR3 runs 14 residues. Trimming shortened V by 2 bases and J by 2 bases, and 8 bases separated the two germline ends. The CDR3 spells CASSPGVITDTQYF. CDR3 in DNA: TGTGCCAGCTCACCAGGGGTCATCACAGATACGCAGTATTTT. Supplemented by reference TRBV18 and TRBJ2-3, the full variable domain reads NAGVMQNPRHLVRRRGQEARLRCSPMKGHSHVYWYRQLPEEGLKFMVYLQKENIIDESGMPKERFSAEFPKEGPSILRIQQVVRGDSAAYFCASSPGVITDTQYFGPGTRLTVL.

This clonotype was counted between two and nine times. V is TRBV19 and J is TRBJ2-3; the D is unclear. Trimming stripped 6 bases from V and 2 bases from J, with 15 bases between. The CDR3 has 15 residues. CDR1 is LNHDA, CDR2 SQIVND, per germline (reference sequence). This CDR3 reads CASRPGRSYTDTQYF. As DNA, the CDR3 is TGTGCCAGTAGGCCGGGTCGGAGCTACACAGATACGCAGTATTTT.

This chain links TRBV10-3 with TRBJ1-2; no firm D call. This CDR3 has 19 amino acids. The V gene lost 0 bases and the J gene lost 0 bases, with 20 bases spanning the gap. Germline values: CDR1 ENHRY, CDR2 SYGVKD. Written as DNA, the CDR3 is TGTGCCATCAGTGAGTCGGAGGGTAGGGCCCTCACATCTAACTATGGCTACACCTTC. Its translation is CAISESEGRALTSNYGYTF.

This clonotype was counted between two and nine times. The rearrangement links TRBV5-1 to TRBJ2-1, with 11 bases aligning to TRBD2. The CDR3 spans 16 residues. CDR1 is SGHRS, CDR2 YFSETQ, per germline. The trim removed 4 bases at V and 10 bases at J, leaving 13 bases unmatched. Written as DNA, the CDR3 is TGCGCCAGCAGCGAAGAACGGCTAGCGGGAGGCTCAGAGCAGTTCTTC. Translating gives CASSEERLAGGSEQFF.

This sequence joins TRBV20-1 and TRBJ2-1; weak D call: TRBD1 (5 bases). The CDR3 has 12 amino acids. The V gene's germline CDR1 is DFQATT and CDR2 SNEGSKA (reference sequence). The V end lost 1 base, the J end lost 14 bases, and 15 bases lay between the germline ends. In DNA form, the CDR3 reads TGCAGTGCTAGAGTCGGAAGGGGATTTGAGTTCTTC. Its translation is CSARVGRGFEFF.

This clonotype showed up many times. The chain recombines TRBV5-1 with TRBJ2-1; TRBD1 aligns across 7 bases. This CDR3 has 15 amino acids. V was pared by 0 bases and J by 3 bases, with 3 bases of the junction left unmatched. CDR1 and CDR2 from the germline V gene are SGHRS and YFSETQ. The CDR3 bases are TGCGCCAGCAGCTTGGTACAGGGGAGCTACAATGAGCAGTTCTTC. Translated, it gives CASSLVQGSYNEQFF. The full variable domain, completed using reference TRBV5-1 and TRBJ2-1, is KAGVTQTPRYLIKTRGQQVTLSCSPISGHRSVSWYQQTPGQGLQFLFEYFSETQRNKGNFPGRFSGRQFSNSRSEMNVSTLELGDSALYLCASSLVQGSYNEQFFGPGTRLTVL.

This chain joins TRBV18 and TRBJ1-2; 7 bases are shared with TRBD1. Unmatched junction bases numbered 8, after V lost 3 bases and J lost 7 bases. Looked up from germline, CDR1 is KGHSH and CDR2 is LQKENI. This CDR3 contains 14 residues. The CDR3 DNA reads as TGTGCCAGCTCACCCGCGGGACAGTTCGTTGGCTACACCTTC. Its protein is CASSPAGQFVGYTF.

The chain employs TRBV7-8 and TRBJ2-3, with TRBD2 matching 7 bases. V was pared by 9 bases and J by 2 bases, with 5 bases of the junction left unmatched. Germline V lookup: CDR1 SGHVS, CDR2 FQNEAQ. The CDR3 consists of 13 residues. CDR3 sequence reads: CASLAAYTDTQYF. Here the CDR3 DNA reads TGTGCCAGTCTAGCGGCCTACACAGATACGCAGTATTTT.

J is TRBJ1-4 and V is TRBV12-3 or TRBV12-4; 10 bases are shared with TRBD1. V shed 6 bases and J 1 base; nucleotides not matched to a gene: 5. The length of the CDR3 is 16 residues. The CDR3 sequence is CASRTGQGVTNEKLFF. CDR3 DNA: TGTGCCAGCAGGACCGGACAGGGGGTAACTAATGAAAAACTGTTTTTT.

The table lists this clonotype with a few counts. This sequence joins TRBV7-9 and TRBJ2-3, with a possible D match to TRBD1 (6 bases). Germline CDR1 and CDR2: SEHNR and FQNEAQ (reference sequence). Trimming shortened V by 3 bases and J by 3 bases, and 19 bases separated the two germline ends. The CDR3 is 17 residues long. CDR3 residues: CASSFTGLRRITDTQYF. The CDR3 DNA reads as TGTGCCAGCAGCTTCACAGGGCTTCGGCGTATTACAGATACGCAGTATTTT.

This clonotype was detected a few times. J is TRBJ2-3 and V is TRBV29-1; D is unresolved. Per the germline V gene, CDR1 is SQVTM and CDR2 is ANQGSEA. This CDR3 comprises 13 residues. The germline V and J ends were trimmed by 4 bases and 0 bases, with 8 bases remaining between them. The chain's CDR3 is CSVVLASTDTQYF. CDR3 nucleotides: TGCAGCGTTGTATTGGCTAGCACAGATACGCAGTATTTT.

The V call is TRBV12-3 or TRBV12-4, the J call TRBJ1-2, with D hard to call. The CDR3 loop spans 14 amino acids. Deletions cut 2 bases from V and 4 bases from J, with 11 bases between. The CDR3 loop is CASSLPGGSYGYTF. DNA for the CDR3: TGTGCCAGCAGTTTACCGGGAGGTAGCTATGGCTACACCTTC.

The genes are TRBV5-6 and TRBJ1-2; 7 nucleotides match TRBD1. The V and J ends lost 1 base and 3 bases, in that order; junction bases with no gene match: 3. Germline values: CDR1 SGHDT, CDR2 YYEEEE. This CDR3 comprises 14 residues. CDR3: CASSLTGVDYGYTF. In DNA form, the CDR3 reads TGTGCCAGCAGCTTGACAGGGGTCGACTATGGCTACACCTTC.

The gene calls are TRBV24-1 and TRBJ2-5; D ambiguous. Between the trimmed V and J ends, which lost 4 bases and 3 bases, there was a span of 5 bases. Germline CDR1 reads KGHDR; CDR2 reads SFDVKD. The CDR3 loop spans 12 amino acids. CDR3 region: CATSESEETQYF. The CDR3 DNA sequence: TGTGCCACCAGTGAAAGCGAAGAGACCCAGTACTTC.

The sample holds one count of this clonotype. As DNA, the CDR3 is TGTGCCAGCAGCTTGGGCCGACAGTCAACCATTCAGTACTTC. This sequence encodes CASSLGRQSTIQYF. The rearrangement uses TRBV5-6 and TRBJ2-4, with a tentative D call TRBD1 (5 bases). CDR3 length: 14 amino acids. V gave up 0 bases and J gave up 9 bases, with 13 bases separating them. The germline V gene encodes CDR1 SGHDT and CDR2 YYEEEE.

The CDR3 sequence: CASRDSGSLNEQFF. The CDR3 region has the DNA TGTGCCAGCAGAGACAGCGGGAGTCTGAATGAGCAGTTCTTC. The chain employs TRBV12-3 or TRBV12-4 and TRBJ2-1, with 8 bases identical to TRBD2. Unmatched junction bases numbered 8, after V lost 6 bases and J lost 7 bases. This CDR3 has 14 amino acids.